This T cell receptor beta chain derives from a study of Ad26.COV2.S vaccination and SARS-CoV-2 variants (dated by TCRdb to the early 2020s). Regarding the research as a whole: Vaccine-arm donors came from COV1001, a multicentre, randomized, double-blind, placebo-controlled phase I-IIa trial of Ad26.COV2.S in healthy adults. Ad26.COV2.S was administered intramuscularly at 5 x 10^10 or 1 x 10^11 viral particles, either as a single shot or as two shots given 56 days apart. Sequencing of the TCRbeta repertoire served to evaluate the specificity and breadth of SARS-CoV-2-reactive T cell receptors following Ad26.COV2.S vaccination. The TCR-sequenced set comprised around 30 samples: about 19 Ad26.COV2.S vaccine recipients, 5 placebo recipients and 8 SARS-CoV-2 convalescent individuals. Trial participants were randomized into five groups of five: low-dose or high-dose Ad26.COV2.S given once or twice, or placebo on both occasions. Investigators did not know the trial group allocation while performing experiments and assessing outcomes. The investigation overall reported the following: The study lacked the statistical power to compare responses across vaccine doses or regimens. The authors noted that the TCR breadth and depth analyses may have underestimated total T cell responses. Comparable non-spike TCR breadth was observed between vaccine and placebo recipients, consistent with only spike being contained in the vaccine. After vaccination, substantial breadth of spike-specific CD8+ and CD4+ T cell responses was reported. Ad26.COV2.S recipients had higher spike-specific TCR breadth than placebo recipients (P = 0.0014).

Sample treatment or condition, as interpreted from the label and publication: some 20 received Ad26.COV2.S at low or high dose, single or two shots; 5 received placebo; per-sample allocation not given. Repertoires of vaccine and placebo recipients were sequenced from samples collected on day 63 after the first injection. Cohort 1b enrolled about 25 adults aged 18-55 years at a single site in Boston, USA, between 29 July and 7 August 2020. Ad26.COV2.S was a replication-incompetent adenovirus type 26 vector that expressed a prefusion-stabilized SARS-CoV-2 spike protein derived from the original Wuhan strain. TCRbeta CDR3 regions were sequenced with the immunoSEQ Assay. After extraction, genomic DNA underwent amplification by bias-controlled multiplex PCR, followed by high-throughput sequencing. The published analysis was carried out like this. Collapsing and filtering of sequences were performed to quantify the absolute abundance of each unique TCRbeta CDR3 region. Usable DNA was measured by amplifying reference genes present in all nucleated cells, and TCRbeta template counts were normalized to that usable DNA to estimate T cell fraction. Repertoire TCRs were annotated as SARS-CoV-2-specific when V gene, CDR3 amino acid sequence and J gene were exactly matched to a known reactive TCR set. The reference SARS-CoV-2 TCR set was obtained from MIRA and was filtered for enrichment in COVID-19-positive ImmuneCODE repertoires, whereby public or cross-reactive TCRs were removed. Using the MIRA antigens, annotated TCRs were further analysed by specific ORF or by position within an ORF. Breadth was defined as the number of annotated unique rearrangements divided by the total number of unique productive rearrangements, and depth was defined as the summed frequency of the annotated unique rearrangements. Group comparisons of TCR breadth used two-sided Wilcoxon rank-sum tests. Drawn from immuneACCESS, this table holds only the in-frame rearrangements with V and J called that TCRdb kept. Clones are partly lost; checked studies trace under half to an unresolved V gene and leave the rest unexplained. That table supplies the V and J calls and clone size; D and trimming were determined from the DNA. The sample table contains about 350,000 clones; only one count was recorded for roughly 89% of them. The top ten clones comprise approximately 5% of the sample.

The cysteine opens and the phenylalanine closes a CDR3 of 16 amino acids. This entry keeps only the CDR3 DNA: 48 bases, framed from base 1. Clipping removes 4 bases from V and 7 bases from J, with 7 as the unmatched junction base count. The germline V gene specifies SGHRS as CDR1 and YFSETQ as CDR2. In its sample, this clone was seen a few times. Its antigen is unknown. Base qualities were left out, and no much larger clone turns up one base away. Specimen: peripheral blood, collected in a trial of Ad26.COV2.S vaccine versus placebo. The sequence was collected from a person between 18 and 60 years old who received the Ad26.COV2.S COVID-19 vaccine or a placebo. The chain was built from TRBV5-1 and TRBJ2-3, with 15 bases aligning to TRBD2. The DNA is TGCGCCAGCAGCGAGCGGACTAGCGGGGGGGCTCATACGCAGTATTTT. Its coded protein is CASSERTSGGAHTQYF.